This is a list of T cell receptor beta chains from one sample in a study of T cell responses to AZD1222 COVID-19 vaccine. Generated by immunoSEQ multiplex PCR, the TCRdb table keeps only in-frame clones and is missing some. This sample has about 56,000 clones; roughly 85% occur once, and the top ten carry less than 15%. Here the sequenced sample was peripheral blood, taken on day 0 of AZD1222 vaccination. Receptors were obtained from an adult in good health. Each CDR3 is given without its conserved first and last residue. A D gene is named only where the DNA matches it firmly. Clone size appears in some rows only: once, few, many, or a class for an expanded clone.

j_call: TRBJ2-7
cdr3_length: 14
clone_size: .
d_call: TRBD1
v_call: TRBV7-9
cdr3_aa: ASSFYPGQDSYEQY

j_call: TRBJ1-6
cdr3_length: 14
clone_size: .
d_call: TRBD1
v_call: TRBV19
cdr3_aa: ASSTREGQGRSPLH

j_call: TRBJ2-7
cdr3_length: 10
clone_size: .
d_call: .
v_call: TRBV6-5
cdr3_aa: ASKSPGGEQY

j_call: TRBJ2-3
cdr3_length: 14
clone_size: .
d_call: .
v_call: TRBV6-1
cdr3_aa: ASSVRIRASTDTQY

j_call: TRBJ1-5
cdr3_length: 18
clone_size: .
d_call: .
v_call: TRBV21-1
cdr3_aa: ASSKGRTDRGAKSNQPQH

j_call: TRBJ1-5
cdr3_length: 11
clone_size: .
d_call: .
v_call: TRBV6-1
cdr3_aa: ASSEALGQPQH

j_call: TRBJ1-3
cdr3_length: 15
clone_size: .
d_call: TRBD1
v_call: TRBV7-2
cdr3_aa: ASSGRTGSASGNTIY

j_call: TRBJ1-1
cdr3_length: 15
clone_size: .
d_call: .
v_call: TRBV19
cdr3_aa: ASSRDVTGRMNTEAF

j_call: TRBJ1-2
cdr3_length: 14
clone_size: .
d_call: TRBD1
v_call: TRBV10-2
cdr3_aa: ASSETRQGALYGYT

j_call: TRBJ1-2
cdr3_length: 11
clone_size: few
d_call: .
v_call: TRBV7-9
cdr3_aa: ATRYGANYGYT

j_call: TRBJ2-2
cdr3_length: 13
clone_size: few
d_call: .
v_call: TRBV19
cdr3_aa: ASSIWIADTGELF

j_call: TRBJ2-1
cdr3_length: 12
clone_size: .
d_call: .
v_call: TRBV5-4
cdr3_aa: ASSLGWQGNEQF

j_call: TRBJ2-3
cdr3_length: 13
clone_size: .
d_call: .
v_call: TRBV9
cdr3_aa: ASSVGPSPTDTQY

j_call: TRBJ1-2
cdr3_length: 11
clone_size: many
d_call: .
v_call: TRBV2
cdr3_aa: ASSDRPDYGYT

j_call: TRBJ1-6
cdr3_length: 13
clone_size: .
d_call: .
v_call: TRBV6-5
cdr3_aa: ASSYSENTNSPLH

j_call: TRBJ2-1
cdr3_length: 13
clone_size: .
d_call: TRBD1
v_call: TRBV5-1
cdr3_aa: ASSPDRNYYNEQF

j_call: TRBJ2-3
cdr3_length: 13
clone_size: .
d_call: TRBD2
v_call: TRBV18
cdr3_aa: ASSSTSGGTDTQY

j_call: TRBJ1-2
cdr3_length: 14
clone_size: .
d_call: TRBD1
v_call: TRBV4-1
cdr3_aa: ASSLSGTRGRGGYT